This section outlines one T cell receptor (beta chain) sequence together with its context. Its cognate antigen is unknown. The data stem from a study of breast tumors, draining lymph nodes, adjacent tissues. Study-level points and caveats: That most tumor T cells come from lymph nodes remained unproven.

Axillary draining lymph nodes of breast cancer patients supplied the node samples. There are 15 residues in the CDR3. Germline-derived CDR1 and CDR2 are SGHNT and YYREEE (reference sequence). The V segment lost 2 bases and the J segment 5 bases; nucleotides outside the gene matches: 4. TCRdb redid the calling of the multiplex PCR reads with MiXCR, one entry per CDR3 protein. The sample yields 150,000 to 200,000 distinct CDR3 sequences, 25% to 40% seen once. Sequencing was carried out using axillary lymph node tissue. V is TRBV5-4 and J is TRBJ2-6; 7 positions agree with TRBD2. The receptor's source is a female donor with breast cancer. Some clones in this sample may be carry-over from other donors' samples. CDR3 sequence reads: CASSFDGRWANVLTF. CDR3 DNA: TGTGCCAGCAGCTTTGACGGGAGGTGGGCCAACGTCCTGACTTTC. Supplemented by reference TRBV5-4 and TRBJ2-6, the full variable domain reads ETGVTQSPTHLIKTRGQQVTLRCSSQSGHNTVSWYQQALGQGPQFIFQYYREEENGRGNFPPRFSGLQFPNYSSELNVNALELDDSALYLCASSFDGRWANVLTFGAGSRLTVL.